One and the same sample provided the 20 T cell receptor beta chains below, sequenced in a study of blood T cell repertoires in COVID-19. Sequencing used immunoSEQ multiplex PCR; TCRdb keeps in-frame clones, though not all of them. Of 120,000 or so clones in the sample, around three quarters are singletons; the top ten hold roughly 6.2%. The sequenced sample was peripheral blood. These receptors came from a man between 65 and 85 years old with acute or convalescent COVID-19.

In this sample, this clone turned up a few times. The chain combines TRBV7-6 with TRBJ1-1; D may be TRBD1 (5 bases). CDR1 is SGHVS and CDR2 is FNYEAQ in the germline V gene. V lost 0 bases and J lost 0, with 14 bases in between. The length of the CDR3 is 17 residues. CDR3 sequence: CASSLAATGHMNTEAFF. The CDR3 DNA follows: TGTGCCAGCAGCTTAGCGGCTACAGGCCATATGAACACTGAAGCTTTCTTT.

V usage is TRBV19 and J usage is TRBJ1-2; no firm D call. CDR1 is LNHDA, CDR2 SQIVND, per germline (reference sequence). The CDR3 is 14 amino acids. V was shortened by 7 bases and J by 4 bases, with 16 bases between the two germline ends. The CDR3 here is CASTPPGNSYGYTF. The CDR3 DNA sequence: TGTGCCAGTACCCCCCCCGGGAACAGCTATGGCTACACCTTC. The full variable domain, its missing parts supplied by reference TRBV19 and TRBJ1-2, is DGGITQSPKYLFRKEGQNVTLSCEQNLNHDAMYWYRQDPGQGLRLIYYSQIVNDFQKGDIAEGYSVSREKKESFPLTVTSAQKNPTAFYLCASTPPGNSYGYTFGSGTRLTVV.

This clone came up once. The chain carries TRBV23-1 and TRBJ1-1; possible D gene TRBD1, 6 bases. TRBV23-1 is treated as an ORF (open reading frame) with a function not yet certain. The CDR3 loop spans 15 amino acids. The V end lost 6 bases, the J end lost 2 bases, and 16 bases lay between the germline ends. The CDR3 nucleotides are TGCGCCAGCAGCCCTAACAGGGAATTCAACACTGAAGCTTTCTTT. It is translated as CASSPNREFNTEAFF.

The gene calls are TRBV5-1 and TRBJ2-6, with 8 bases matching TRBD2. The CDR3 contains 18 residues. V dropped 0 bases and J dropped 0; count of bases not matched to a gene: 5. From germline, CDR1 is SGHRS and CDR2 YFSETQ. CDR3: CASSLGLAGSSGANVLTF. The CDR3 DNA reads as TGCGCCAGCAGCTTGGGGCTAGCGGGTTCCTCTGGGGCCAACGTCCTGACTTTC.

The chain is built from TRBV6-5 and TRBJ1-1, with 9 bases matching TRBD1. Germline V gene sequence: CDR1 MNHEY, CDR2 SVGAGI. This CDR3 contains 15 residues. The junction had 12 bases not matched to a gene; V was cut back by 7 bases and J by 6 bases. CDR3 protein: CASNLGDRELSEAFF. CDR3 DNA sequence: TGTGCCAGCAACCTTGGGGACAGGGAATTATCTGAAGCTTTCTTT.

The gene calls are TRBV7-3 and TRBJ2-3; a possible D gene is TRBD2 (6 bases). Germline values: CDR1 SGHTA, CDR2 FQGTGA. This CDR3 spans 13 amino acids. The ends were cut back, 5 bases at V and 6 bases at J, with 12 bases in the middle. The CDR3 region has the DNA TGTGCCAGCAGCCCCGGGGGTGGGGATACGCAGTATTTT. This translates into CASSPGGGDTQYF.

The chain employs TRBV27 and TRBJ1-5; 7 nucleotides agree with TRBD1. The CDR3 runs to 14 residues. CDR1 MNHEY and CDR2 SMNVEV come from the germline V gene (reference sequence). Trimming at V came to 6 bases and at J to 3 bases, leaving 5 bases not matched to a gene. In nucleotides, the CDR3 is TGTGCCAGCAGACGGGGACAGCTCAATCAGCCCCAGCATTTT. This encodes CASRRGQLNQPQHF.

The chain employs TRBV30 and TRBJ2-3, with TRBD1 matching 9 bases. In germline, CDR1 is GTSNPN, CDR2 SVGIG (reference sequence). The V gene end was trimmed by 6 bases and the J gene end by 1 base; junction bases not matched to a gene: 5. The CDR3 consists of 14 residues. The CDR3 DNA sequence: TGTGCCTGTCCGGGACAGGGTGGCACAGATACGCAGTATTTT. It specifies CACPGQGGTDTQYF.

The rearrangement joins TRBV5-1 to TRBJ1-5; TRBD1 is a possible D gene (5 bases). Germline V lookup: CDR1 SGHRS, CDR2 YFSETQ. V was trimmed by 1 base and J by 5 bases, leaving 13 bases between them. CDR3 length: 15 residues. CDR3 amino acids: CASSLIPGGDQPQHF. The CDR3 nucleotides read TGCGCCAGCAGCTTGATCCCCGGGGGAGATCAGCCCCAGCATTTT. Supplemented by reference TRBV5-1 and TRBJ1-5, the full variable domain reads KAGVTQTPRYLIKTRGQQVTLSCSPISGHRSVSWYQQTPGQGLQFLFEYFSETQRNKGNFPGRFSGRQFSNSRSEMNVSTLELGDSALYLCASSLIPGGDQPQHFGDGTRLSIL.

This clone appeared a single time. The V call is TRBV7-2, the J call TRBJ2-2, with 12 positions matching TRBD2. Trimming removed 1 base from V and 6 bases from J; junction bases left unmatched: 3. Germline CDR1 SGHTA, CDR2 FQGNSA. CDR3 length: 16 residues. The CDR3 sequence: CASSLGLAGASGELFF. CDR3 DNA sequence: TGTGCCAGCAGCTTAGGACTAGCGGGAGCCTCCGGGGAGCTGTTTTTT.

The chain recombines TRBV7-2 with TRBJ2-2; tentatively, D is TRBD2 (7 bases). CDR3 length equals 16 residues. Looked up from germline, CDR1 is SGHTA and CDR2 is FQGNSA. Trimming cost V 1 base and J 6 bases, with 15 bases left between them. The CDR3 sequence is CASSLGAGGLAGELFF. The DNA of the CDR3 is TGTGCCAGCAGCTTAGGTGCCGGGGGGCTGGCCGGGGAGCTGTTTTTT.

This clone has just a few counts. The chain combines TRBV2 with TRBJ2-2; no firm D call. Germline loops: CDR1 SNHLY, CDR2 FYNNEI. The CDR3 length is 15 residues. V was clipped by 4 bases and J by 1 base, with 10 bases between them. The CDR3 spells CASSVSGLNTGELFF. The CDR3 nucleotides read TGTGCCAGCAGTGTTTCAGGCCTGAACACCGGGGAGCTGTTTTTT.

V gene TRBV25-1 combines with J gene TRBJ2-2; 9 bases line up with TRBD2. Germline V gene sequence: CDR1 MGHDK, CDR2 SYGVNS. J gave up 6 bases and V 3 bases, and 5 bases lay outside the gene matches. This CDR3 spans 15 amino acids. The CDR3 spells CASSDSGTSSGELFF. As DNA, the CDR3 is TGTGCCAGCAGTGATTCCGGGACTAGCTCCGGGGAGCTGTTTTTT.

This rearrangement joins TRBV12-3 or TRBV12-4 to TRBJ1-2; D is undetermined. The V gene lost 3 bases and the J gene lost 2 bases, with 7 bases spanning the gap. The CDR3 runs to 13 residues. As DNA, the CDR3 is TGTGCCAGCAGTTTCAGGCAGAACTATGGCTACACCTTC. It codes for CASSFRQNYGYTF.

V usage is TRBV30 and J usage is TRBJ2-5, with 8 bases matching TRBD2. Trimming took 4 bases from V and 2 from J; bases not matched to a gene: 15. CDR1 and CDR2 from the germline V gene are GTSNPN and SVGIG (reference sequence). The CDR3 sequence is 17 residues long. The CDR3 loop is CAWKSPLAGYYQETQYF. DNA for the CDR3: TGTGCCTGGAAGTCCCCTCTAGCGGGTTATTATCAAGAGACCCAGTACTTC.

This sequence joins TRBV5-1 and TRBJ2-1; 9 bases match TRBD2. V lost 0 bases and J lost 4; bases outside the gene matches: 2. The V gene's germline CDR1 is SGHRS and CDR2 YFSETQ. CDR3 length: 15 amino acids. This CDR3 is CASSLVLAGYNEQFF. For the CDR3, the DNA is TGCGCCAGCAGCTTGGTGCTAGCGGGGTACAATGAGCAGTTCTTC.

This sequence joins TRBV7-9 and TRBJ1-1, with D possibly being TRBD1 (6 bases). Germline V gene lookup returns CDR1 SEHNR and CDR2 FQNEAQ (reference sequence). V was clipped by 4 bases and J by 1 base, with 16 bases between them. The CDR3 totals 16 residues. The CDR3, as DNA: TGTGCCAGCAGCTACCCGGGGAGGGGGGCGAACACTGAAGCTTTCTTT. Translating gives CASSYPGRGANTEAFF.

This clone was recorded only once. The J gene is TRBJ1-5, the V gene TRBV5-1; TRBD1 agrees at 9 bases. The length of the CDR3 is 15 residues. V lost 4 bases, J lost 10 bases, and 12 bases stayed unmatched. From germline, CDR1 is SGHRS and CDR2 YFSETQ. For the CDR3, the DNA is TGCGCCAGCAGCCCGGGGGGGACAGGGATTGACCCCCAGCATTTT. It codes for CASSPGGTGIDPQHF.

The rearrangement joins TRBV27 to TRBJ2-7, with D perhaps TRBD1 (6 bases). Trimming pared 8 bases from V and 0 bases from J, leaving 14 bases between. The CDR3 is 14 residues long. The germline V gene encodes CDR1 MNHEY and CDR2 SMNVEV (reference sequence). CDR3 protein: CASRTTGPSYEQYF. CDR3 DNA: TGTGCCAGCCGAACAACAGGGCCCTCCTACGAGCAGTACTTC.

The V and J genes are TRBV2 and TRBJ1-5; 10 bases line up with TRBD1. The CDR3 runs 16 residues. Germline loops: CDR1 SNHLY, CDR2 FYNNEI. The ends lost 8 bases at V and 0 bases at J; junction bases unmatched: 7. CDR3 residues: CASGRDRGYSNQPQHF. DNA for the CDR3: TGTGCCAGCGGACGGGACAGGGGATATAGCAATCAGCCCCAGCATTTT. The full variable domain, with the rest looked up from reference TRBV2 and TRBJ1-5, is EPEVTQTPSHQVTQMGQEVILRCVPISNHLYFYWYRQILGQKVEFLVSFYNNEISEKSEIFDDQFSVERPDGSNFTLKIRSTKLEDSAMYFCASGRDRGYSNQPQHFGDGTRLSIL.